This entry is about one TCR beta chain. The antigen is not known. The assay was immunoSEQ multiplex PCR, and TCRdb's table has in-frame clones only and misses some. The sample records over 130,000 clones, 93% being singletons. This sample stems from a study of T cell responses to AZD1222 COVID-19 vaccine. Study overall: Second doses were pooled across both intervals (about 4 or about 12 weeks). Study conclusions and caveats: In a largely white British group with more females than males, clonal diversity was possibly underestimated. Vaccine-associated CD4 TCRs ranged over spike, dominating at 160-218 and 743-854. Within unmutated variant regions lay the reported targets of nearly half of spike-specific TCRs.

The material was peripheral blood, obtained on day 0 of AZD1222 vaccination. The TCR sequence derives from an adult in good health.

CDR3 DNA: TGTGCCAGCTCACCGGGAATAGCAGGGGATACGCAGTATTTT. It specifies CASSPGIAGDTQYF. V is TRBV18 and J is TRBJ2-3, with a tentative D call TRBD1 (5 bases). CDR1 KGHSH and CDR2 LQKENI come from the germline V gene. V lost 3 bases, J lost 6 bases, and 13 bases lay in between. This CDR3 is 14 amino acids long.